This record covers a single T cell receptor (beta chain). The clone's antigen remains unknown. No much larger clone exists at a distance of one base, and base qualities are not known. The sample comes from a study of Ad26.COV2.S vaccination and SARS-CoV-2 variants (dated by TCRdb to the early 2020s). Background for the entire study: Vaccine-arm donors were drawn from COV1001, a multicentre, randomized, double-blind, placebo-controlled phase I-IIa trial of Ad26.COV2.S in healthy adults. Ad26.COV2.S was administered intramuscularly at a dose of 5x10^10 or 1x10^11 viral particles, either as one shot or as two shots given 56 days apart. The specificity and breadth of SARS-CoV-2-reactive T cell receptors after Ad26.COV2.S vaccination were assessed by TCRbeta repertoire sequencing. The TCR-sequenced set comprised about 30 samples: 19 Ad26.COV2.S vaccine recipients, 5 placebo recipients and 8 SARS-CoV-2 convalescent individuals. Trial participants were randomized into five groups of five, in which low-dose or high-dose Ad26.COV2.S was given once or twice, or placebo was given on both occasions. Throughout the experiments and outcome assessment, investigators stayed blinded to trial group allocation. The paper's findings and limits, for the study overall: Substantial breadth of spike-specific CD8+ and CD4+ T cell responses was reported after vaccination. Comparing responses between vaccine doses or regimens was not something the study was powered to do. Spike-specific TCR breadth was higher in Ad26.COV2.S recipients than in placebo recipients (P = 0.0014). The authors noted that the TCR breadth and depth analyses may have underestimated total T cell responses. Vaccine and placebo recipients had similar non-spike TCR breadth, a finding consistent with the vaccine containing only spike.

This sample's treatment or condition label indicates: roughly 20 received Ad26.COV2.S at low or high dose, single or two shots; 5 received placebo; per-sample allocation not given. Repertoires of vaccine and placebo recipients were sequenced from samples taken on day 63 after the first injection. Cohort 1b enrolled around 24 adults aged 18-55 years at a single site in Boston, USA, between 29 July and 7 August 2020. Ad26.COV2.S was a replication-incompetent adenovirus type 26 vector that expressed a prefusion-stabilized SARS-CoV-2 spike protein derived from the original Wuhan strain. TCRbeta CDR3 regions were sequenced with the immunoSEQ Assay. After extraction, genomic DNA underwent amplification by bias-controlled multiplex PCR, followed by high-throughput sequencing. Under the source paper's analysis protocol: To quantify the absolute abundance of each unique TCRbeta CDR3 region, sequences were collapsed and filtered. T cell fraction was estimated by normalizing TCRbeta template counts to usable DNA, which was measured by amplifying reference genes present in all nucleated cells. Repertoire TCRs were annotated as SARS-CoV-2-specific when V gene, CDR3 amino acid sequence and J gene were exactly matched to a known reactive TCR set. The reference SARS-CoV-2 TCR set was derived from MIRA and filtered for enrichment in COVID-19-positive ImmuneCODE repertoires, a step that removed public or cross-reactive TCRs. Using the MIRA antigens, annotated TCRs were further analysed by specific ORF or by position within an ORF. Breadth was defined as the number of annotated unique rearrangements divided by the total number of unique productive rearrangements, and depth was defined as the summed frequency of the annotated unique rearrangements. Two-sided Wilcoxon rank-sum tests were applied when comparing TCR breadth between groups. The immuneACCESS repertoire file appears here via TCRdb, limited to in-frame rearrangements. These files lack a portion of the clones; in checked studies, under half of the deficit traces to unresolved V genes, and the cause of the others is not known. For V, J and clone size, that table is used; D and trimming come from the DNA. In this sample the table shows a few hundred thousand clones, approximately 88% of which occur a single time. Clones ranked in the top ten supply about 3.6% of the sample.

The clonotype originates from a person aged 18-65 years who received the Ad26.COV2.S COVID-19 vaccine or a placebo. The sample in question was peripheral blood, obtained in a trial of Ad26.COV2.S vaccine versus placebo.

The CDR3 amino acid sequence is: CASSLGDNRIKGGTEAFF. The sequenced DNA is TGCGCCAGCAGCTTGGGGGACAATCGAATAAAAGGGGGGACTGAAGCTTTCTTT. The chain joins TRBV5-1 to TRBJ1-1, and TRBD1 may be the D gene, going by 6 matching bases. The CDR3 has 18 amino acids, counting the end cysteine and phenylalanine. Of all the DNA, just the CDR3 is kept, 54 bases in frame from base 1. V sheds 0 bases and J sheds 5 bases, leaving 23 bases between their ends. According to the germline V gene, CDR1 reads SGHRS and CDR2 reads YFSETQ. Here the CDR3 is joined to the reference TRBV5-1 and TRBJ1-1 genes, and the full variable domain is: KAGVTQTPRYLIKTRGQQVTLSCSPISGHRSVSWYQQTPGQGLQFLFEYFSETQRNKGNFPGRFSGRQFSNSRSEMNVSTLELGDSALYLCASSLGDNRIKGGTEAFFGQGTRLTVV.